Each of the 23 T cell receptor beta chains below was sequenced from the same sample in a study of vaccination effects on CD4 cells after COVID-19. Sequencing was performed with immunoSEQ multiplex PCR; in TCRdb, only in-frame clones are kept and a portion is missing. The data show tens of thousands of clones, 65% to 85% seen once. Their recognized antigens are unknown. Antigen-specific CD4+ T cells were expanded with viral peptide pools in the ViraFEST assay before sequencing. Once cultured for about 9 days, the cells underwent separation to obtain CD4+ T cells. None of the vaccinated had previously contracted SARS-CoV-2, and their nucleocapsid antibodies tested negative. The specimen was CD4+ T cells from PBMCs cultured with HCoV-NL63 spike peptides, collected before COVID-19 vaccination. The receptors here all came from a human donor who received a COVID-19 vaccine.

The rearrangement uses TRBV2 and TRBJ1-1; D is undetermined. Germline CDR1 SNHLY, CDR2 FYNNEI. Between the trimmed V and J ends, which lost 6 bases and 3 bases, there was a span of 11 bases. The CDR3 extends over 13 amino acids. The CDR3 is CASRLGVDTEAFF. The DNA for the CDR3 is TGTGCCAGCAGACTGGGCGTGGACACTGAAGCTTTCTTT.

The chain combines TRBV7-9 with TRBJ2-3; D unclear. The ends were cut back, 5 bases at V and 4 bases at J, with 10 bases in the middle. The CDR3 totals 13 residues. Germline CDR1 reads SEHNR; CDR2 reads FQNEAQ (reference sequence). In DNA form, the CDR3 reads TGTGCCAGCAGCAAGAGAGGACCAGATACGCAGTATTTT. Protein sequence: CASSKRGPDTQYF.

This clone was counted between two and nine times. The chain combines TRBV7-9 with TRBJ1-2, with no clear D. Germline assignment: CDR1 SEHNR and CDR2 FQNEAQ (reference sequence). CDR3 length equals 13 residues. V lost 2 bases to trimming and J lost 9 bases, with 13 bases between them. The CDR3 bases are TGTGCCAGCAGCTTACCGTCACTGGGGAGCTACACCTTC. It yields the protein CASSLPSLGSYTF.

This rearrangement joins TRBV6-5 to TRBJ1-6, with D maybe TRBD1 (6 bases). The CDR3 covers 14 residues. Germline V lookup: CDR1 MNHEY, CDR2 SVGAGI. V was trimmed by 10 bases and J by 10 bases, leaving 20 bases between them. The CDR3 nucleotides read TGTGCCACAAGAGGGGGAATCTGGGAATCACCCCTCCACTTT. It specifies CATRGGIWESPLHF.

Comments on this clone: The same CDR3 arises from other DNA sequences in this sample as well. V is TRBV24-1 and J is TRBJ2-1; TRBD2 agrees at 7 bases. CDR1 and CDR2 from the germline V gene are KGHDR and SFDVKD. V was clipped by 2 bases and J by 0 bases; unmatched bases: 3. The CDR3 length is 16 residues. The CDR3 nucleotides are TGTGCCACCAGTGATTCTAGCGGCAGCTCCTACAATGAGCAGTTCTTC. It specifies CATSDSSGSSYNEQFF.

About this clone itself: A junction end diverges from the germline sequence, so it may reflect a read error. The V and J genes are TRBV6-4 and TRBJ1-5, with no clear D. Germline CDR1 and CDR2: MRHNA and SNTAGT. This CDR3 comprises 13 residues. CDR3 amino acids: CASSVEDNQLQHF. The CDR3 coding sequence is TGTGCCAGCAGTGTGGAAGACAATCAGCTCCAGCATTTT.

This clone was observed a single time. The chain joins TRBV5-1 to TRBJ1-4; TRBD1 matches 7 bases. The CDR3 runs to 15 residues. V dropped 4 bases and J dropped 7; count of bases not matched to a gene: 10. Per germline, CDR1 SGHRS and CDR2 YFSETQ. The CDR3 DNA sequence: TGCGCCAGCAGCCTTAGGGAGACAGGGACTGAAAAACTGTTTTTT. Protein: CASSLRETGTEKLFF.

V is TRBV2 and J is TRBJ1-5, with D possibly TRBD1 on 6 matching bases. Germline V lookup: CDR1 SNHLY, CDR2 FYNNEI. The CDR3 has 12 residues. Trimming took 6 bases from V and 5 from J, leaving 8 bases between them. CDR3 sequence reads: CASSAGDQPQHF. The CDR3, as DNA: TGTGCCAGCAGCGCAGGGGATCAGCCCCAGCATTTT.

A few counts support this clone. This chain joins TRBV6-1 and TRBJ1-2; tentatively, D is TRBD1 (6 bases). The CDR3 is 14 residues long. Trimming removed 3 bases from V and 7 bases from J, with 15 bases in between. CDR1 and CDR2 from the germline V gene are MNHNS and SASEGT. The CDR3 sequence: CASSDSGAGGGYTF. DNA of the CDR3: TGTGCCAGCAGTGATTCGGGGGCTGGTGGTGGCTACACCTTC.

This chain connects TRBV20-1 to TRBJ1-2; possible D gene TRBD1, 6 bases. The CDR3 runs to 11 residues. Germline CDR1 and CDR2: DFQATT and SNEGSKA (reference sequence). Trimming removed 3 bases from V and 8 bases from J, with 10 bases in between. Written as DNA, the CDR3 is TGCAGTGCTAGCGAGGGGGACGGCTACACCTTC. It yields the protein CSASEGDGYTF.

The J gene is TRBJ1-4, the V gene TRBV14, with TRBD1 matching 7 bases. V trimming: 4 bases; J trimming: 5 bases; junction bases outside the gene matches: 7. CDR1 and CDR2 from the germline V gene are SGHDN and FVKESK. CDR3 length: 15 amino acids. CDR3 residues: CASSRTPTGNEKLFF. As DNA, the CDR3 is TGTGCCAGCAGCCGAACCCCGACAGGGAATGAAAAACTGTTTTTT.

This chain uses TRBV29-1 with TRBJ2-2; 14 bases align to TRBD2. There are 18 residues in the CDR3. V was pared by 0 bases and J by 4 bases, with 7 bases of the junction left unmatched. Germline assignment: CDR1 SQVTM and CDR2 ANQGSEA. The chain's CDR3 is CSVEDRLAGGPVTGELFF. In DNA, the CDR3 is TGCAGCGTTGAAGATCGACTAGCGGGGGGGCCTGTCACCGGGGAGCTGTTTTTT.

The chain employs TRBV5-5 and TRBJ2-2; D assignment may be TRBD1 or TRBD2 (5 bases each). Germline CDR1 SGHKS, CDR2 YYEKEE (reference sequence). This CDR3 spans 15 amino acids. V dropped 2 bases and J dropped 4 bases, with 12 bases sitting between them. CDR3 sequence (DNA): TGTGCCAGCAGCTTTTCTGGGGACCTCACCGGGGAGCTGTTTTTT. This sequence encodes CASSFSGDLTGELFF.

This rearrangement joins TRBV18 to TRBJ1-1; 8 nucleotides agree with TRBD1. Per germline, CDR1 KGHSH and CDR2 LQKENI. Unmatched junction bases numbered 3, after V lost 4 bases and J lost 2 bases. The CDR3 extends over 14 amino acids. CDR3 protein: CASSRDRKNTEAFF. DNA for the CDR3: TGTGCCAGCTCACGGGACAGGAAAAACACTGAAGCTTTCTTT.

This clone was detected only a few times. This chain uses TRBV5-1 with TRBJ2-3, with unresolved D. V lost 3 bases to trimming and J lost 4 bases, with 18 bases between them. The germline V gene encodes CDR1 SGHRS and CDR2 YFSETQ. CDR3 size: 16 residues. CDR3 DNA: TGCGCCAGCAGCTCCCTCCCGAGATCGGTACCAGATACGCAGTATTTT. Its protein is CASSSLPRSVPDTQYF.

The rearrangement links TRBV6-2 or TRBV6-3 to TRBJ1-1, with D uncertain. V dropped 0 bases and J dropped 10 bases, with 12 bases sitting between them. The germline CDR1 and CDR2 sequences are MNHEY and SVGEGT. This CDR3 comprises 13 residues. Here the CDR3 DNA reads TGTGCCAGCAGTTACTCGACCCGGGAGGGAGCTTTCTTT. As protein: CASSYSTREGAFF.

This chain links TRBV7-9 with TRBJ2-1; 11 bases are a match to TRBD2. This CDR3 is 14 amino acids long. The J segment lost 7 bases and the V segment lost 4 bases, leaving 3 bases of the junction unmatched. CDR1 is SEHNR and CDR2 is FQNEAQ in the germline V gene (reference sequence). The CDR3 DNA is TGTGCCAGCAGCTCCGCTAGCGGGGGGAATGAGCAGTTCTTC. Translation gives CASSSASGGNEQFF.

The chain combines TRBV11-2 with TRBJ2-3; unclear D gene. The CDR3 is made up of 16 amino acids. The germline gives CDR1 SGHAT, CDR2 FQNNGV. V was pared by 3 bases and J by 0 bases, with 13 bases between. The CDR3 DNA reads TGTGCCAGCAGCTTGAGGCGAGTCCCTAGCACAGATACGCAGTATTTT. Its translation is CASSLRRVPSTDTQYF.

This CDR3 is CASSLGHTDNEKLFF. CDR3 nucleotide sequence: TGCGCCAGCAGCTTGGGACATACCGACAATGAAAAACTGTTTTTT. This chain connects TRBV5-1 to TRBJ1-4; D is ambiguous. CDR3 size: 15 residues. V was trimmed by 0 bases and J by 5 bases, leaving 11 bases between them. The germline gives CDR1 SGHRS, CDR2 YFSETQ.

The J gene is TRBJ1-6, the V gene TRBV18, with TRBD1 matching 11 bases. CDR1 is KGHSH and CDR2 is LQKENI in the germline V gene. V gave up 3 bases and J gave up 9 bases; unmatched junction bases: 10. The CDR3 contains 17 residues. The chain's CDR3 is CASSPSLGQGAGSPLHF. In DNA form, the CDR3 reads TGTGCCAGCTCACCTTCCCTCGGACAGGGGGCAGGTTCACCCCTCCACTTT.

The chain is built from TRBV4-3 and TRBJ2-3; D is undetermined. The CDR3 extends over 15 amino acids. Trimming took off 1 base at V and 0 bases at J, with 8 bases between the two ends. CDR1 and CDR2 (germline): LGHNA, YSLEER. The CDR3 region is CASSQAYGSTDTQYF. Written as DNA, the CDR3 is TGCGCCAGCAGCCAAGCTTACGGCAGCACAGATACGCAGTATTTT.

The chain links TRBV24-1 to TRBJ2-5; D is unresolved. CDR1 is KGHDR, CDR2 SFDVKD, per germline. V shed 3 bases and J shed 3 bases, with 10 bases lying between them. CDR3 length: 14 amino acids. The CDR3 here is CATSDSAPKETQYF. The CDR3 DNA reads as TGTGCCACCAGTGATAGTGCACCTAAAGAGACCCAGTACTTC.

The CDR3 region is CASRTGTGGFNEQFF. CDR3 DNA sequence: TGTGCCAGCAGAACCGGGACAGGGGGCTTCAATGAGCAGTTCTTC. The chain combines TRBV6-5 with TRBJ2-1; 12 bases agree with TRBD1. This CDR3 contains 15 residues. Trimming cost V 6 bases and J 6 bases; bases outside gene matches: 6. Germline V gene sequence: CDR1 MNHEY, CDR2 SVGAGI.